Below are 28 T cell receptor beta chains sequenced from a single sample in a study of T cell responses to AZD1222 COVID-19 vaccine. TCRdb's table, derived via immunoSEQ multiplex PCR, lists solely in-frame clones and lacks some. The sample includes about 85,000 clones, approximately 90% seen only once; the top ten take about 8%. Sequences were derived from peripheral blood, sampled 28 days after the second AZD1222 dose. All receptors come from an adult who received the AZD1222 COVID-19 vaccine.

The V call is TRBV19, the J call TRBJ1-1; tentative D call: TRBD1 (5 bases). Germline CDR1 LNHDA, CDR2 SQIVND (reference sequence). The CDR3 loop spans 11 amino acids. V was cut by 8 bases and J by 11 bases, with 15 bases left in between. CDR3 sequence reads: CASGTGNGAFF. CDR3 coding DNA: TGTGCCAGTGGAACAGGAAATGGGGCTTTCTTT.

A remark on this clone: This specimen includes other DNA sequences encoding the same CDR3. This chain joins TRBV5-1 and TRBJ1-4; maybe TRBD1 (5 bases). V shed 0 bases and J shed 2 bases, with 5 bases lying between them. The CDR3 runs 14 residues. Germline loops: CDR1 SGHRS, CDR2 YFSETQ. The CDR3 here is CASSLGGTNEKLFF. DNA for the CDR3: TGCGCCAGCAGCTTGGGGGGCACTAATGAAAAACTGTTTTTT.

The V call is TRBV9, the J call TRBJ2-7; 7 positions match TRBD1. CDR1 is SGDLS and CDR2 is YYNGEE in the germline V gene. The length of the CDR3 is 16 residues. Losses at the gene ends were 0 bases for V and 2 bases for J; bases not matched to a gene: 8. CDR3 coding DNA: TGTGCCAGCAGCGTAGGCCCCAAGGGGGCGGCCTACGAGCAGTACTTC. Encoded protein: CASSVGPKGAAYEQYF.

The chain is built from TRBV6-5 and TRBJ2-2, with D unclear. Germline V gene data show CDR1 as MNHEY and CDR2 as SVGAGI. This CDR3 spans 14 amino acids. V shed 0 bases and J shed 4 bases, with 6 bases lying between them. CDR3 nucleotides: TGTGCCAGCAGTTACTCGATAAGCACCGGGGAGCTGTTTTTT. Translated: CASSYSISTGELFF.

V usage is TRBV6-5 and J usage is TRBJ1-1; D not resolved. The germline V gene has CDR1 MNHEY and CDR2 SVGAGI. This CDR3 comprises 12 residues. Deletions cut 7 bases from V and 7 bases from J, with 13 bases between. The CDR3 nucleotides are TGTGCCAGCATGCGCGGGGAAGGTGAAGCTTTCTTT. This encodes CASMRGEGEAFF.

The chain uses TRBV7-9 and TRBJ1-2; D unclear. V lost 5 bases and J 0 bases, leaving 13 bases between the germline ends. The CDR3 length is 15 residues. Germline lookup yields CDR1 SEHNR and CDR2 FQNEAQ (reference sequence). The CDR3 DNA is TGTGCCAGCAGCCTCGGGCTTCGGGCTAACTATGGCTACACCTTC. Encoded protein: CASSLGLRANYGYTF.

The CDR3 coding sequence is TGCGCCAGCAGCCAAGATCTCACCTCCCAGCTGTCCTACGAGCAGTACTTC. It codes for CASSQDLTSQLSYEQYF. The chain employs TRBV4-1 and TRBJ2-7; D is undetermined. Germline V gives CDR1 MGHRA, CDR2 YSYEKL. Trimming left V 0 bases short and J 1 base short, with 16 bases between. The CDR3 totals 17 residues.

This chain links TRBV7-2 with TRBJ2-3; D not resolved. V was shortened by 3 bases and J by 0 bases, with 13 bases between the two germline ends. CDR3 length: 16 residues. Germline-derived CDR1 and CDR2 are SGHTA and FQGNSA. The CDR3: CASSFGSATSTDTQYF. The CDR3 nucleotides are TGTGCCAGCAGCTTCGGGTCGGCGACTAGCACAGATACGCAGTATTTT.

The chain is built from TRBV7-6 and TRBJ2-1; TRBD2 aligns across 15 bases. The V segment lost 5 bases and the J segment 7 bases; nucleotides outside the gene matches: 6. The CDR3 contains 16 residues. Germline CDR1 and CDR2: SGHVS and FNYEAQ. Written as DNA, the CDR3 is TGTGCCAGCAGCCCCTACGGGACTAGCGGGAGGAATGAGCAGTTCTTC. Encoded protein: CASSPYGTSGRNEQFF.

This clone appeared once. The chain is built from TRBV6-5 and TRBJ2-1; D is undetermined. CDR1 is MNHEY, CDR2 SVGAGI, per germline. The CDR3 runs 11 residues. V lost 8 bases and J 11 bases, leaving 13 bases between the germline ends. The CDR3 loop reads CASLGINQQFF. CDR3 nucleotide sequence: TGTGCCAGCCTAGGGATAAATCAGCAGTTCTTC.

This clone was recorded a few times. V usage is TRBV5-1 and J usage is TRBJ1-5, with D maybe TRBD1 (5 bases). Germline V lookup: CDR1 SGHRS, CDR2 YFSETQ. CDR3 size: 18 residues. The germline V and J ends were trimmed by 1 base and 0 bases, with 17 bases remaining between them. The CDR3 DNA reads as TGCGCCAGCAGCTTGAGATCAGGGATCCCTTATAGCAATCAGCCCCAGCATTTT. Its protein is CASSLRSGIPYSNQPQHF.

This chain joins TRBV6-5 and TRBJ2-7; D is unresolved. Germline lookup yields CDR1 MNHEY and CDR2 SVGAGI. Trimming pared 3 bases from V and 6 bases from J, leaving 15 bases between. This CDR3 comprises 14 residues. Here the CDR3 reads CASSYIRLLGEQYF. The CDR3 DNA reads TGTGCCAGCAGTTATATCCGCCTATTAGGCGAGCAGTACTTC.

V and J are TRBV2 and TRBJ2-7; 8 nucleotides match TRBD1. CDR1 is SNHLY, CDR2 FYNNEI, per germline. CDR3 length: 13 residues. The ends lost 6 bases at V and 7 bases at J; junction bases unmatched: 8. The CDR3 loop reads CASSGDRRREQYF. CDR3 bases: TGTGCCAGCAGCGGGGACAGGCGTCGGGAGCAGTACTTC.

This clone was detected once. This chain uses TRBV6-5 with TRBJ1-4; 11 positions agree with TRBD1. Germline CDR1 and CDR2: MNHEY and SVGAGI. This CDR3 has 15 amino acids. V was clipped by 6 bases and J by 6 bases; unmatched bases: 6. The DNA for the CDR3 is TGTGCCAGCAGGGGATGGGGACAGGGGGATGAAAAACTGTTTTTT. Residues: CASRGWGQGDEKLFF.

The chain couples TRBV28 to TRBJ2-7, with 11 bases that match TRBD2. CDR1 is MDHEN and CDR2 is SYDVKM in the germline V gene. V gave up 1 base and J gave up 2 bases; unmatched junction bases: 13. This CDR3 contains 19 residues. CDR3 sequence: CASSLSARASGRNTYEQYF. CDR3 nucleotides: TGTGCCAGCAGTTTATCCGCTCGGGCTAGCGGGAGGAATACCTACGAGCAGTACTTC.

The chain is built from TRBV6-5 and TRBJ2-7; D gene ambiguous. Per the germline V gene, CDR1 is MNHEY and CDR2 is SVGAGI. The CDR3 runs to 13 residues. With 0 bases removed from V and 3 bases from J, the gap between germline ends came to 6 bases. The CDR3 spells CASSYSTDYEQYF. CDR3 DNA sequence: TGTGCCAGCAGTTACTCCACCGACTACGAGCAGTACTTC.

There are a few counts of this clone. This chain connects TRBV19 to TRBJ2-7; TRBD1 aligns across 12 bases. The CDR3 runs to 15 residues. Germline V gene data show CDR1 as LNHDA and CDR2 as SQIVND (reference sequence). Trimming at V came to 7 bases and at J to 4 bases, leaving 8 bases not matched to a gene. CDR3 loop: CASNSRGQGAYEQYF. The CDR3 nucleotides are TGTGCCAGTAACTCCCGGGGACAGGGGGCTTACGAGCAGTACTTC.

On this clone itself: The same CDR3 can be traced to other DNA sequences in this sample. V is TRBV29-1 and J is TRBJ1-4; 8 nucleotides line up with TRBD1. This CDR3 spans 13 amino acids. The V segment lost 7 bases and the J segment 4 bases; nucleotides outside the gene matches: 5. Germline V gene sequence: CDR1 SQVTM, CDR2 ANQGSEA. CDR3 DNA: TGCAGCGCTCGACAGGGGAGTAATGAAAAACTGTTTTTT. This translates into CSARQGSNEKLFF.

The chain couples TRBV27 to TRBJ1-3, with D possibly TRBD1 on 5 matching bases. The V and J ends lost 5 bases and 2 bases respectively, with 10 bases between them. Looked up from germline, CDR1 is MNHEY and CDR2 is SMNVEV (reference sequence). CDR3 length equals 14 residues. This CDR3 reads CASSVQGPGNTIYF. CDR3 bases: TGTGCCAGCAGTGTTCAGGGACCTGGAAACACCATATATTTT.

The chain joins TRBV19 to TRBJ1-2; D gene unclear. This CDR3 is built from 15 residues. V gave up 9 bases and J gave up 5 bases, with 22 bases separating them. CDR1 and CDR2 from the germline V gene are LNHDA and SQIVND (reference sequence). The CDR3 nucleotides read TGTGCCAGCACCACAAGCCGGCCTCAGGAATATGGCTACACCTTC. This encodes CASTTSRPQEYGYTF.

The chain employs TRBV28 and TRBJ2-6; 9 bases align to TRBD1. This CDR3 region has 16 residues. Trimming cost V 5 bases and J 2 bases; bases outside gene matches: 4. CDR1 is MDHEN and CDR2 is SYDVKM in the germline V gene. For the CDR3, the DNA is TGTGCCAGCAGTCCACAGGGGGCGGCTGGGGCCAACGTCCTGACTTTC. Translating gives CASSPQGAAGANVLTF.

This chain links TRBV5-1 with TRBJ2-3, with D unresolved. V lost 2 bases to trimming and J lost 5 bases, with 6 bases between them. This CDR3 is built from 12 residues. Germline loops: CDR1 SGHRS, CDR2 YFSETQ. CDR3 loop: CASSLTGDTQYF. As DNA, the CDR3 is TGCGCCAGCAGCTTAACTGGAGATACGCAGTATTTT.

This rearrangement joins TRBV6-2 or TRBV6-3 to TRBJ2-7; D uncertain. Germline V gene lookup returns CDR1 MNHEY and CDR2 SVGEGT. Trimming pared 6 bases from V and 3 bases from J, leaving 6 bases between. The CDR3 sequence is 11 residues long. CDR3 bases: TGTGCCAGCAGCTCCCTCTACGAGCAGTACTTC. Its translation: CASSSLYEQYF.

V usage is TRBV6-5 and J usage is TRBJ2-7; D is perhaps TRBD1 or TRBD2 (5 bases each). Germline V CDR1 and CDR2: MNHEY, SVGAGI. Deletions cut 4 bases from V and 3 bases from J, with 13 bases between. This CDR3 spans 14 amino acids. CDR3 sequence: CASSSPGRSYEQYF. The CDR3 DNA is TGTGCCAGCAGTTCCCCGGGACGGAGCTACGAGCAGTACTTC.

The CDR3 DNA sequence: TGCGCCAGCAGCTTGGAGCCGGGAGAACACGAGCAGTACTTC. Translating it yields CASSLEPGEHEQYF. The rearrangement joins TRBV5-1 to TRBJ2-7, with D possibly TRBD2 on 6 matching bases. Germline-derived CDR1 and CDR2 are SGHRS and YFSETQ. CDR3 length equals 14 residues. V lost 0 bases and J 5 bases, leaving 12 bases between the germline ends.

The chain recombines TRBV30 with TRBJ1-5; D possibly corresponds to TRBD1 (6 bases). V was shortened by 5 bases and J by 9 bases, with 20 bases between the two germline ends. The CDR3 sequence is 14 residues long. Germline V lookup: CDR1 GTSNPN, CDR2 SVGIG (reference sequence). CDR3 amino acids: CAWEGTPDKRPQHF. Written as DNA, the CDR3 is TGTGCCTGGGAAGGGACACCCGATAAGAGGCCCCAGCATTTT.

The chain uses TRBV9 and TRBJ1-6; D possibly corresponds to TRBD1 (5 bases). From germline, CDR1 is SGDLS and CDR2 YYNGEE. V was cut by 3 bases and J by 5 bases, with 12 bases left in between. The CDR3 extends over 15 amino acids. CDR3 in amino acids: CASSAIGTDNSPLHF. CDR3 DNA sequence: TGTGCCAGCAGCGCAATTGGGACCGATAATTCACCCCTCCACTTT.

The rearrangement links TRBV11-3 to TRBJ2-1; D uncertain. Trimming pared 2 bases from V and 0 bases from J, leaving 8 bases between. The CDR3 length is 15 residues. Looked up from germline, CDR1 is SGHNT and CDR2 is YENEEA. The CDR3 is CASSLSDGSYNEQFF. The CDR3 DNA follows: TGTGCCAGCAGCTTATCCGACGGCTCCTACAATGAGCAGTTCTTC.